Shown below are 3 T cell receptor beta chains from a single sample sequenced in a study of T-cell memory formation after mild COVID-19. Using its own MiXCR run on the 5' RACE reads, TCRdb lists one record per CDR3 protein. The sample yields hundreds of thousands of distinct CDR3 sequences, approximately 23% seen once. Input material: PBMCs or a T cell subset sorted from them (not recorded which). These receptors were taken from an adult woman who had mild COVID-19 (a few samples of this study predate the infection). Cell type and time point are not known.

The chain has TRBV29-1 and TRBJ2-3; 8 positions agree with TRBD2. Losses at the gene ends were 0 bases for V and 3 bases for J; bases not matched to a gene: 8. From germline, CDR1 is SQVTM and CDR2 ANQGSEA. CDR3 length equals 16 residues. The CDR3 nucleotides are TGCAGCGTTGAAGATCGTCCGGGGGGGCATACAGATACGCAGTATTTT. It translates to CSVEDRPGGHTDTQYF.

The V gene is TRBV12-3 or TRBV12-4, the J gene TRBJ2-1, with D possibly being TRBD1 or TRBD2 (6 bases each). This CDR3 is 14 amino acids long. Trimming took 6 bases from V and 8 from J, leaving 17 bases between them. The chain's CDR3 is CASSRGPGYHEQFF. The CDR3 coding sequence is TGTGCCAGCAGCCGGGGGCCGGGGTACCATGAGCAGTTCTTC.

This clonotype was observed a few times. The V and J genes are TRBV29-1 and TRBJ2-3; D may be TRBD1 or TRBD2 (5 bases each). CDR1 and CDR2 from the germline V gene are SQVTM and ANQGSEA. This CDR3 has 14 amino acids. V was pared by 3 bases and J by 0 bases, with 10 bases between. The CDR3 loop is CSVEGTESTDTQYF. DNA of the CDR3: TGCAGCGTTGAGGGGACGGAGAGCACAGATACGCAGTATTTT.